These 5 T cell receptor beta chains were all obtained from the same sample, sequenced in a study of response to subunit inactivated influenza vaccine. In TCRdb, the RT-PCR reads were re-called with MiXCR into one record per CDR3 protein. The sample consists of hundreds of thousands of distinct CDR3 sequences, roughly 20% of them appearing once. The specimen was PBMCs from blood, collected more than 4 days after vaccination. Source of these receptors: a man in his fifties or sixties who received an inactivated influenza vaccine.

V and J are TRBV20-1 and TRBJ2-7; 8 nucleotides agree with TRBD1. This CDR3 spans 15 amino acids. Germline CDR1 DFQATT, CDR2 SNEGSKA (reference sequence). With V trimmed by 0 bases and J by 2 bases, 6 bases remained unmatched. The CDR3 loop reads CSARDGTGTTYEQYF. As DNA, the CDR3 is TGCAGTGCTAGAGATGGGACAGGAACGACCTACGAGCAGTACTTC.

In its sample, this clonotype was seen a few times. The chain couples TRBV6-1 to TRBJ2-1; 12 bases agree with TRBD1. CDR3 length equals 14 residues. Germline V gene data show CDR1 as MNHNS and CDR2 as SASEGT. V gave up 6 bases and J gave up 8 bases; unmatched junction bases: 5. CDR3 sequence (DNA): TGTGCCAGCAGGGGACAGGGGGCAGTTGATGAGCAGTTCTTC. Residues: CASRGQGAVDEQFF.

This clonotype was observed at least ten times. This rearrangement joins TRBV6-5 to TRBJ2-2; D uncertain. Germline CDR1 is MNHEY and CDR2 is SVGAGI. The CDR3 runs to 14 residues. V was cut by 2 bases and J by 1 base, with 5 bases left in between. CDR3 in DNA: TGTGCCAGCAGTTACGGCAAGAACACCGGGGAGCTGTTTTTT. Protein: CASSYGKNTGELFF.

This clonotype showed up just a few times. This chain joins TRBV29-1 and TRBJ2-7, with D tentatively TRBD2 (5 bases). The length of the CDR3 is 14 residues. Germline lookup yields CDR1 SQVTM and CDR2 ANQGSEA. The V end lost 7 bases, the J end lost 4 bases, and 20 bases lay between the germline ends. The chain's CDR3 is CSAGTRAGDYEQYF. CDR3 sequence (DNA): TGCAGCGCGGGAACTAGAGCCGGGGATTACGAGCAGTACTTC.

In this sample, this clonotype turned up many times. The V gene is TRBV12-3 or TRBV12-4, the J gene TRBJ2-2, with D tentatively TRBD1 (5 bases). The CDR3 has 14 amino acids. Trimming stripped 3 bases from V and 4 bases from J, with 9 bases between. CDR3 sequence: CASSFSTATGELFF. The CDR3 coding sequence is TGTGCCAGCAGTTTCTCGACAGCCACCGGGGAGCTGTTTTTT.